This TCR beta chain was identified in a study of blood T cell repertoires in COVID-19 (dated by TCRdb to 2020 to 2021). Study-wide context: Samples covering the acute and convalescent phases of COVID-19 were provided by collaborators in the United States, Italy and Spain. The prospective study material was composed of cDNA or gDNA derived from T cells, B-cell-depleted T cells, or PBMCs. Deeply sampled blood TCRbeta repertoires from subjects exposed to, actively infected with, or recovered from COVID-19 were included in the dataset. The repertoires were released in a freely available public database intended as a resource for research on the immune response to SARS-CoV-2. The samples were drawn from two sources: the first 160 participants of the ongoing ImmuneRACE study, and about 1,300 subjects contributed by 6 global collaborators. The sample metadata nearly always contained a de-identified subject ID, COVID-19 status, age in years and sex. Where available, HLA class I and class II types were obtained from metadata supplied by the sample provider rather than from assay-based typing.

Comments on this clone: This receptor's antigen is unknown. No base qualities exist here, and no much larger clone lies one base off it.

TCRbeta CDR3 regions were amplified from genomic DNA using the immunoSEQ Assay, a bias-controlled multiplex PCR. Turning to the authors' computational methods: Within the assay, amplification of reference gene primers was used to estimate how many nucleated cells each sample contained. To quantify the absolute abundance of each unique TCRbeta CDR3 rearrangement, sequence reads were collapsed and filtered. For each sample, productive Simpson clonality was calculated by taking the square root of Simpson's diversity index across productive rearrangements. TCRdb holds this immuneACCESS table with in-frame rearrangements only. Some clones are missing; in checked studies, unresolved V genes explain under half, and the rest has no known cause. V, J and clone size are those of that table, while D and trimming were read from the DNA. Across this sample there are 200,000 to 250,000 clones, with 75% to 85% seen only once. The top ten constitute less than 8% of the sample.

The collaborating institutions used their own protocols to collect whole blood in K2EDTA tubes. For TCRbeta analysis, collaborator samples were shipped as frozen whole blood, as isolated PBMCs, or as DNA extracted from either sample type. The paper's findings and limits, for the study overall: Clinical and demographic metadata were provided uncurated, with the amount varying by source and participant.

The specimen was peripheral blood. This sequence was found in a woman aged 45-65 years with acute or convalescent COVID-19.

The CDR3 protein sequence reads: CAWSVPGLSFNEKLFF. Read as DNA, the sequence is TGTGCCTGGAGTGTACCCGGACTTTCTTTTAATGAAAAACTGTTTTTT. The sequence links TRBV30 to TRBJ1-4; the D segment cannot be called with confidence. From the cysteine through the phenylalanine, the CDR3 covers 16 amino acids. Of all the DNA, just the CDR3 is kept, 48 bases in frame from base 1. Cut back by 0 bases and 4 bases, the V and J ends lie 15 bases apart. The germline V gene (reference sequence) supplies CDR1 GTSNPN and CDR2 SVGIG.